A single sample gave rise to the 23 T cell receptor beta chains below, sequenced in a study of long-term antiretroviral therapy in people with HIV. Running of the v3.0 immunoSEQ assay took place at survey level. Clones were sequenced by immunoSEQ multiplex PCR, and TCRdb holds only the in-frame ones, with some missing. The sample records 35,000 or so clones, roughly 80% being singletons. This sample comprised unsorted PBMCs, obtained 2 years after starting antiretroviral therapy. The source is a woman in her fifties or sixties with HIV.

This CDR3 reads CASSSTGTGGRNQPQHF. CDR3 nucleotide sequence: TGTGCCAGTAGTAGCACCGGGACAGGGGGTCGCAATCAGCCCCAGCATTTT. The chain carries TRBV19 and TRBJ1-5, with 11 bases fitting TRBD1. Per the germline V gene, CDR1 is LNHDA and CDR2 is SQIVND (reference sequence). This CDR3 has 17 amino acids. Unmatched junction bases numbered 7, after V lost 4 bases and J lost 2 bases.

This clone has only a few counts. The chain is built from TRBV4-1 and TRBJ2-2, with D unresolved. Per germline, CDR1 MGHRA and CDR2 YSYEKL. Trimming removed 1 base at V and 3 bases at J, with 15 bases between. This CDR3 contains 17 residues. The CDR3 protein is CASSQVVWSVHTGELFF. CDR3 sequence (DNA): TGCGCCAGCAGCCAAGTGGTCTGGAGCGTTCACACCGGGGAGCTGTTTTTT.

The genes are TRBV6-1 and TRBJ1-5; D not resolved. Germline CDR1 is MNHNS and CDR2 is SASEGT. The CDR3 is 14 amino acids. The V end lost 0 bases, the J end lost 5 bases, and 8 bases lay between the germline ends. CDR3 in DNA: TGTGCCAGCAGTGAAGCGTGGGGAGATCAGCCCCAGCATTTT. Its protein is CASSEAWGDQPQHF.

CDR3 sequence: CASSARTSGPDTQYF. DNA of the CDR3: TGTGCCAGCAGCGCTAGGACTAGCGGCCCAGATACGCAGTATTTT. The chain links TRBV7-9 to TRBJ2-3; 10 bases align to TRBD2. V shed 5 bases, J shed 4 bases, and the junction held 6 bases outside the gene matches. CDR1 is SEHNR, CDR2 FQNEAQ, per germline (reference sequence). The CDR3 has 15 residues. Filled out from reference TRBV7-9 and TRBJ2-3, the complete variable domain reads DTGVSQNPRHKITKRGQNVTFRCDPISEHNRLYWYRQTLGQGPEFLTYFQNEAQLEKSRLLSDRFSAERPKGSFSTLEIQRTEQGDSAMYLCASSARTSGPDTQYFGPGTRLTVL.

The J gene is TRBJ2-2, the V gene TRBV5-4, with 9 bases that match TRBD1. Trimming cost V 4 bases and J 5 bases; bases outside gene matches: 9. CDR3 size: 16 residues. The V gene's germline CDR1 is SGHNT and CDR2 YYREEE (reference sequence). In DNA, the CDR3 is TGTGCCAGCAGCGCGGGGGACAGGGTGGTTACCGGGGAGCTGTTTTTT. It specifies CASSAGDRVVTGELFF.

The rearrangement joins TRBV10-3 to TRBJ2-5; D uncertain. Deletions cut 3 bases from V and 3 bases from J, with 14 bases between. Germline-derived CDR1 and CDR2 are ENHRY and SYGVKD. This CDR3 is built from 15 residues. The CDR3 region is CAISEGVHGKETQYF. CDR3 nucleotides: TGTGCCATCAGTGAAGGAGTGCATGGCAAAGAGACCCAGTACTTC.

CDR3 sequence (DNA): TGTGCCAGCAGAGCAACCAGGGGAACTAATGAAAAACTGTTTTTT. Translation: CASRATRGTNEKLFF. This rearrangement joins TRBV27 to TRBJ1-4, with D perhaps matching TRBD1 (6 bases). Per the germline V gene, CDR1 is MNHEY and CDR2 is SMNVEV (reference sequence). The CDR3 totals 15 residues. The V end lost 6 bases, the J end lost 1 base, and 12 bases lay between the germline ends.

The chain carries TRBV4-1 and TRBJ2-2, with D possibly matching TRBD2 (7 bases). Germline V gene sequence: CDR1 MGHRA, CDR2 YSYEKL. The V end lost 6 bases, the J end lost 9 bases, and 14 bases lay between the germline ends. There are 13 residues in the CDR3. The CDR3 DNA reads TGCGCCAGCAGTGGGGGGGGCCACCGGGAGCTGTTTTTT. This encodes CASSGGGHRELFF.

The CDR3 DNA reads TGCGCCAGCAGCCAAGACCGAGCTAAAAACATTCAGTACTTC. It specifies CASSQDRAKNIQYF. The rearrangement uses TRBV4-1 and TRBJ2-4; D is uncertain. The ends were cut back, 0 bases at V and 4 bases at J, with 7 bases in the middle. From germline, CDR1 is MGHRA and CDR2 YSYEKL. The CDR3 has 14 residues.

V is TRBV30 and J is TRBJ1-6; D may be TRBD1 (6 bases). There are 12 residues in the CDR3. Germline V lookup: CDR1 GTSNPN, CDR2 SVGIG (reference sequence). V was clipped by 3 bases and J by 14 bases, with 14 bases between them. The DNA of the CDR3 is TGTGCCTGGAGCCAGGGGATTAAGGCCCTCCACTTT. Amino acid sequence: CAWSQGIKALHF.

A single count supports this clone. This chain joins TRBV6-5 and TRBJ1-5; 7 bases match TRBD1. CDR3 size: 16 residues. The germline V gene has CDR1 MNHEY and CDR2 SVGAGI. V trimming: 4 bases; J trimming: 1 base; junction bases outside the gene matches: 7. CDR3 nucleotide sequence: TGTGCCAGCAGTTCCCTACAGGGGTGGAGCAATCAGCCCCAGCATTTT. This sequence encodes CASSSLQGWSNQPQHF.

This sequence joins TRBV6-5 and TRBJ1-6; D unclear. Germline V lookup: CDR1 MNHEY, CDR2 SVGAGI. This CDR3 is 12 amino acids long. The V and J ends lost 5 bases and 8 bases respectively, with 7 bases between them. CDR3 residues: CASSRFDSPLHF. The CDR3 DNA reads TGTGCCAGCAGTCGATTCGATTCACCCCTCCACTTT.

V gene TRBV29-1 combines with J gene TRBJ2-5, with 11 bases aligning to TRBD1. The CDR3 has 14 residues. The V gene's germline CDR1 is SQVTM and CDR2 ANQGSEA. The V segment lost 5 bases and the J segment 5 bases; nucleotides outside the gene matches: 7. This CDR3 reads CSVRAGTGGETQYF. DNA for the CDR3: TGCAGCGTTCGTGCCGGGACAGGGGGGGAGACCCAGTACTTC.

This clone appeared a single time. The J gene is TRBJ2-3, the V gene TRBV5-8; D possibly matches TRBD1 or TRBD2 (5 bases each). V was pared by 4 bases and J by 10 bases, with 19 bases between. Germline assignment: CDR1 SGHTS and CDR2 YDEGEE. The CDR3 covers 14 residues. In DNA, the CDR3 is TGTGCCAGCAGCCCGAAAATAGGGGAGTTGTCGCAGTATTTT. Protein product: CASSPKIGELSQYF.

The chain carries TRBV28 and TRBJ1-4; 9 bases are a match to TRBD1. Germline CDR1 is MDHEN and CDR2 is SYDVKM. V gave up 5 bases and J gave up 5 bases; unmatched junction bases: 6. The CDR3 contains 15 residues. The CDR3 protein is CASSPSGTGNEKLFF. In nucleotides, the CDR3 is TGTGCCAGCAGTCCCTCCGGGACAGGGAATGAAAAACTGTTTTTT.

This chain connects TRBV7-3 to TRBJ2-2; perhaps TRBD1 as D (6 bases). This CDR3 is built from 16 residues. With 5 bases removed from V and 3 bases from J, the gap between germline ends came to 16 bases. Germline CDR1 reads SGHTA; CDR2 reads FQGTGA. CDR3 region: CASSLVRAGDTGELFF. CDR3 coding DNA: TGTGCCAGCAGCCTAGTCAGGGCAGGGGACACCGGGGAGCTGTTTTTT.

J is TRBJ2-2 and V is TRBV7-3; D ambiguous. Trimming took 1 base from V and 4 from J, leaving 4 bases between them. CDR1 and CDR2 from the germline V gene are SGHTA and FQGTGA. The CDR3 totals 13 residues. CDR3 sequence reads: CASSLKVTGELFF. The CDR3, as DNA: TGTGCCAGCAGCTTAAAGGTCACCGGGGAGCTGTTTTTT. The complete variable domain, with remaining parts taken from reference TRBV7-3 and TRBJ2-2, reads GAGVSQTPSNKVTEKGKYVELRCDPISGHTALYWYRQSLGQGPEFLIYFQGTGAADDSGLPNDRFFAVRPEGSVSTLKIQRTERGDSAVYLCASSLKVTGELFFGEGSRLTVL.

CDR3 in DNA: TGTGCCAGCAGCCCCCACGGGAAAAATGAAAAACTGTTTTTT. Translating gives CASSPHGKNEKLFF. The V gene is TRBV7-9, the J gene TRBJ1-4; D is ambiguous. CDR1 is SEHNR and CDR2 is FQNEAQ in the germline V gene (reference sequence). V was clipped by 5 bases and J by 5 bases, with 12 bases between them. The CDR3 is made up of 14 amino acids.

This chain joins TRBV5-1 and TRBJ2-2; 8 bases map to TRBD2. With 0 bases clipped from V and 5 bases from J, the junction kept 6 bases outside the gene matches. The germline gives CDR1 SGHRS, CDR2 YFSETQ. CDR3 size: 16 residues. This CDR3 is CASSLAGTSHTGELFF. CDR3 in DNA: TGCGCCAGCAGCTTGGCAGGGACTAGTCATACCGGGGAGCTGTTTTTT.

V gene TRBV6-5 combines with J gene TRBJ1-2; D is possibly TRBD1 (5 bases). Germline V CDR1 and CDR2: MNHEY, SVGAGI. The CDR3 totals 12 residues. Trimming removed 2 bases from V and 7 bases from J, with 8 bases in between. The CDR3 region is CASSYGGVGYTF. DNA for the CDR3: TGTGCCAGCAGTTACGGGGGGGTTGGCTACACCTTC.

The gene calls are TRBV5-5 and TRBJ2-2; a weak D match, TRBD1 (6 bases). Trimming shortened V by 2 bases and J by 7 bases, and 9 bases separated the two germline ends. This CDR3 contains 13 residues. Germline V gives CDR1 SGHKS, CDR2 YYEKEE (reference sequence). In DNA form, the CDR3 reads TGTGCCAGCAGCTTTACAGGGATCGGGGAGCTGTTTTTT. Translation: CASSFTGIGELFF.

The rearrangement joins TRBV7-9 to TRBJ2-1; the D is unclear. CDR3 length: 15 residues. The germline V and J ends were trimmed by 5 bases and 5 bases, with 16 bases remaining between them. Looked up from germline, CDR1 is SEHNR and CDR2 is FQNEAQ (reference sequence). The CDR3 loop is CASSDTRTPDNEQFF. CDR3 DNA: TGTGCCAGCAGCGACACAAGGACCCCAGACAATGAGCAGTTCTTC.

This sequence joins TRBV25-1 and TRBJ2-5; D gene ambiguous. V dropped 1 base and J dropped 5 bases, with 8 bases sitting between them. The germline V gene has CDR1 MGHDK and CDR2 SYGVNS. CDR3 length: 13 residues. The DNA of the CDR3 is TGTGCCAGCAGTGAATCGGCAAGGGAGACCCAGTACTTC. This sequence encodes CASSESARETQYF. The whole variable domain, remainder taken from reference TRBV25-1 and TRBJ2-5, is EADIYQTPRYLVIGTGKKITLECSQTMGHDKMYWYQQDPGMELHLIHYSYGVNSTEKGDLSSESTVSRIRTEHFPLTLESARPSHTSQYLCASSESARETQYFGPGTRLLVL.